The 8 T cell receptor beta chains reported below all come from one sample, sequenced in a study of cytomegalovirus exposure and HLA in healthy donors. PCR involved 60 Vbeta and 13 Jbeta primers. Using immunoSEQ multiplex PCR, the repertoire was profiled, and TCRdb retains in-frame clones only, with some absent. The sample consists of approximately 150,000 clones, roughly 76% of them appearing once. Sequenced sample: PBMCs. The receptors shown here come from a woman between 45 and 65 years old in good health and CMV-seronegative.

The CDR3 here is CASGGDRFSTDTQYF. CDR3 DNA: TGTGCTAGTGGTGGGGACAGGTTTAGCACAGATACGCAGTATTTT. The chain employs TRBV12-5 and TRBJ2-3; 8 bases map to TRBD1. Germline V lookup: CDR1 LGHNT, CDR2 FRNRAP. V lost 5 bases to trimming and J lost 0 bases; unmatched junction nucleotides: 4. The CDR3 is 15 residues long.

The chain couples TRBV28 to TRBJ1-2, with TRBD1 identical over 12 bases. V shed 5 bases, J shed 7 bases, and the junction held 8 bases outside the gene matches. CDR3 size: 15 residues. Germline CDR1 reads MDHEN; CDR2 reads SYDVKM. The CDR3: CASSPGTGGWRGYTF. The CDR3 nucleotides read TGTGCCAGCAGTCCTGGGACAGGGGGCTGGCGTGGCTACACCTTC.

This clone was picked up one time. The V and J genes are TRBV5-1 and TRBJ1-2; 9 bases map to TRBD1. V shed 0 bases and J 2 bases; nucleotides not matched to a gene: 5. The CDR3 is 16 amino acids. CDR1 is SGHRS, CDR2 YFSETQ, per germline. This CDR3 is CASSLGTGASNYGYTF. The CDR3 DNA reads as TGCGCCAGCAGCTTGGGGACAGGGGCCTCCAACTATGGCTACACCTTC.

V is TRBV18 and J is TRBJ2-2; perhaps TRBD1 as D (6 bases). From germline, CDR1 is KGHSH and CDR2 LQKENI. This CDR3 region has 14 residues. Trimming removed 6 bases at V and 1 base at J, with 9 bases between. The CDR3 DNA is TGTGCCAGCTCGTCACAGGGGAACACCGGGGAGCTGTTTTTT. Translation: CASSSQGNTGELFF.

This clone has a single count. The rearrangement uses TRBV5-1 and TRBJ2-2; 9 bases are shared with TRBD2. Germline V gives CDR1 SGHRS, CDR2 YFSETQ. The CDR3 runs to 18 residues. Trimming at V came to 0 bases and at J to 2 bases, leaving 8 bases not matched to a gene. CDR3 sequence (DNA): TGCGCCAGCAGCTTGGCCGGTAGCGGGGGCGGCAACACCGGGGAGCTGTTTTTT. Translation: CASSLAGSGGGNTGELFF.

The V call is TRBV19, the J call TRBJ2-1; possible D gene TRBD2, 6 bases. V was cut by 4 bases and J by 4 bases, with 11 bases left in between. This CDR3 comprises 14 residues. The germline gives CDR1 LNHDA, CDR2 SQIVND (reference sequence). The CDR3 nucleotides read TGTGCCAGTAGTACCTCCGGGAGTTACAATGAGCAGTTCTTC. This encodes CASSTSGSYNEQFF.

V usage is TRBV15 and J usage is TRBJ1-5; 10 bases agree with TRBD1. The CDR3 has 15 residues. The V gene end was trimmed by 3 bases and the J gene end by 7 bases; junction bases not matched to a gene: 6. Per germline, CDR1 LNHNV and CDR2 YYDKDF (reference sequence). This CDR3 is CATSSRTGGWQPQHF. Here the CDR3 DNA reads TGTGCCACCAGCAGTAGGACAGGGGGATGGCAGCCCCAGCATTTT. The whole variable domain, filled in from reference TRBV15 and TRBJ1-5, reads DAMVIQNPRYQVTQFGKPVTLSCSQTLNHNVMYWYQQKSSQAPKLLFHYYDKDFNNEADTPDNFQSRRPNTSFCFLDIRSPGLGDTAMYLCATSSRTGGWQPQHFGDGTRLSIL.

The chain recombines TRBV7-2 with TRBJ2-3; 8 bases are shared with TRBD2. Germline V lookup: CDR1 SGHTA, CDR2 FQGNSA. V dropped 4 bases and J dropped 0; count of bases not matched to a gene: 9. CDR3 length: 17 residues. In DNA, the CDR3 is TGTGCCAGCAGCTCGGCGGGGGGAGTATCTAGCACAGATACGCAGTATTTT. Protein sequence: CASSSAGGVSSTDTQYF.